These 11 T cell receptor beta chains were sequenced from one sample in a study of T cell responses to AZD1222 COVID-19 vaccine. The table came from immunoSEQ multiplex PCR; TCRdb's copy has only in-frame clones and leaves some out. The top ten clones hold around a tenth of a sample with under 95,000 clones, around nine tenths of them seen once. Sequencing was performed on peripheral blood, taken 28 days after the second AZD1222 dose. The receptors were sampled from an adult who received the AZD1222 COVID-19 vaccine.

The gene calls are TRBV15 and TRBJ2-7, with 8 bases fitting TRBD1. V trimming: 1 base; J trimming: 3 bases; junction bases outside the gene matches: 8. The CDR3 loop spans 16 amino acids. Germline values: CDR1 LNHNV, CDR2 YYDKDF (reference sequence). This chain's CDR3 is CATSRGQGTLHYEQYF. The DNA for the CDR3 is TGTGCCACCAGCAGAGGACAGGGGACGCTACACTACGAGCAGTACTTC.

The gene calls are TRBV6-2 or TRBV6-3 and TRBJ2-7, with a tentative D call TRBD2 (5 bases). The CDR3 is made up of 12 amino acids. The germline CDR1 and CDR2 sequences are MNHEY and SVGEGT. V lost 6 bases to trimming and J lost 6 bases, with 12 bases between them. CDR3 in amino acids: CASSQLRGEQYF. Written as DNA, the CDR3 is TGTGCCAGCAGCCAACTACGGGGCGAGCAGTACTTC.

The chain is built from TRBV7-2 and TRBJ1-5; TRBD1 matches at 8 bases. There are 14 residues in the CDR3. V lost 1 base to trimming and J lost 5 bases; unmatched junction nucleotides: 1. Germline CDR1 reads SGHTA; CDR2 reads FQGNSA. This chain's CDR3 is CASSLDRGYQPQHF. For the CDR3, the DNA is TGTGCCAGCAGCTTAGACAGGGGGTATCAGCCCCAGCATTTT.

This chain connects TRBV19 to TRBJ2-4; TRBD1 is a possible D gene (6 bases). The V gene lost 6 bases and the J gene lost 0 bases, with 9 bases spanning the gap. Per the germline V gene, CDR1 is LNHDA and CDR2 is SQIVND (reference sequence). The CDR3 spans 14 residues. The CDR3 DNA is TGTGCCAGTAGGGACAGTTTAGCCAAAAACATTCAGTACTTC. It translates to CASRDSLAKNIQYF.

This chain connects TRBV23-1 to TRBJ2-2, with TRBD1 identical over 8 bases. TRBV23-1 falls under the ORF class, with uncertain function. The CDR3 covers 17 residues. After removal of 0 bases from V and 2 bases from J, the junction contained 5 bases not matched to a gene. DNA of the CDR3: TGCGCCAGCAGTCAATCGTTTCAGGGGGCAAACACCGGGGAGCTGTTTTTT. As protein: CASSQSFQGANTGELFF.

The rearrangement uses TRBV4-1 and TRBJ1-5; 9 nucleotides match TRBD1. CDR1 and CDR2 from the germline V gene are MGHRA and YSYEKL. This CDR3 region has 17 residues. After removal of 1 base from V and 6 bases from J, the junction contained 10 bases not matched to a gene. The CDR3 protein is CASSQVGGRDRAQPQHF. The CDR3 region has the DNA TGCGCCAGCAGCCAAGTAGGAGGCCGGGACAGGGCTCAGCCCCAGCATTTT.

The CDR3 loop is CASSPRTRTTSGANVLTF. The CDR3 nucleotides read TGTGCCAGCAGCCCCCGGACTCGTACAACCTCTGGGGCCAACGTCCTGACTTTC. This chain uses TRBV9 with TRBJ2-6, with D perhaps matching TRBD2 (5 bases). The CDR3 has 18 residues. The germline V and J ends were trimmed by 4 bases and 0 bases, with 17 bases remaining between them. Germline assignment: CDR1 SGDLS and CDR2 YYNGEE.

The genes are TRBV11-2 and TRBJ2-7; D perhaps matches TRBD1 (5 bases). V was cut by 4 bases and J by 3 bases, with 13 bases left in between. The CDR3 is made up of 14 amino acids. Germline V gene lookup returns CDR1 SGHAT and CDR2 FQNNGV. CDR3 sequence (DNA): TGTGCCAGCAGCTCGACAGCTAGTATCTACGAGCAGTACTTC. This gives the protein CASSSTASIYEQYF. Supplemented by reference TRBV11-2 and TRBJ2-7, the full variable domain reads EAGVAQSPRYKIIEKRQSVAFWCNPISGHATLYWYQQILGQGPKLLIQFQNNGVVDDSQLPKDRFSAERLKGVDSTLKIQPAKLEDSAVYLCASSSTASIYEQYFGPGTRLTVT.

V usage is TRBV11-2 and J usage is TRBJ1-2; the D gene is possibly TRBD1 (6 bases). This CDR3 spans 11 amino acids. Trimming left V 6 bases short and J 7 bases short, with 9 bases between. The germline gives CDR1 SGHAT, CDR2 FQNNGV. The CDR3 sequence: CASSQGFGYTF. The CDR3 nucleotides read TGTGCCAGCAGTCAGGGGTTTGGCTACACCTTC.

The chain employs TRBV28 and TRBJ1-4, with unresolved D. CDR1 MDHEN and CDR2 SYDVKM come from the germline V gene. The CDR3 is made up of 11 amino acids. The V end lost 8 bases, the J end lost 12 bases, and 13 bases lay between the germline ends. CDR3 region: CASSPREELFF. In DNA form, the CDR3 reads TGTGCCAGCTCCCCTCGGGAGGAACTGTTTTTT.

CDR3 region: CASSIAGPPLSYEQYF. In nucleotides, the CDR3 is TGTGCCAGCAGTATCGCCGGACCACCTCTCTCCTACGAGCAGTACTTC. The rearrangement joins TRBV27 to TRBJ2-7; D not resolved. V lost 5 bases, J lost 0 bases, and 17 bases lay in between. CDR1 and CDR2 from the germline V gene are MNHEY and SMNVEV (reference sequence). The CDR3 has 16 residues.